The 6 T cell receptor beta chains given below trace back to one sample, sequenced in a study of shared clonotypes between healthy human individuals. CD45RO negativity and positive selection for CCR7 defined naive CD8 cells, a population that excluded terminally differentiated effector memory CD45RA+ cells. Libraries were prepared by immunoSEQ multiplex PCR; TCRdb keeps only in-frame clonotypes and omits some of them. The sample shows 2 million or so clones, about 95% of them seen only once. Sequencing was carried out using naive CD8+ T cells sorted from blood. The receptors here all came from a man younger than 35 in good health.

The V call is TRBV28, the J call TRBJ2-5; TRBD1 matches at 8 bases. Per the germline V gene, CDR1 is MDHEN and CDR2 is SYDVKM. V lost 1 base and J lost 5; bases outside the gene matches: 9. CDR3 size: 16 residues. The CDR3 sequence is CASSLLLTGVGETQYF. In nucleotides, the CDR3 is TGTGCCAGCAGTTTATTGTTGACAGGGGTTGGGGAGACCCAGTACTTC.

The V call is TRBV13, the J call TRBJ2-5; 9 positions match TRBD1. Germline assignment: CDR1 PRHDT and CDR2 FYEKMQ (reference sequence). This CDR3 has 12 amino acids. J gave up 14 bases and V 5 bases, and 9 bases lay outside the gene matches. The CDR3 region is CASSVFRDREYF. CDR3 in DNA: TGTGCCAGCAGCGTCTTCCGGGACAGGGAATACTTC.

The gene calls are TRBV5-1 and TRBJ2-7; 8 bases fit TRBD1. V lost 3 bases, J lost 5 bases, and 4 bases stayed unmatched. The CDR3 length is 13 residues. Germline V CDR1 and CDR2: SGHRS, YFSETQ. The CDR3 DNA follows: TGCGCCAGCAGCTCCGACAGGGGCCACGAGCAGTACTTC. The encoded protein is CASSSDRGHEQYF. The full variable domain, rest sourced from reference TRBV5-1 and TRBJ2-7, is KAGVTQTPRYLIKTRGQQVTLSCSPISGHRSVSWYQQTPGQGLQFLFEYFSETQRNKGNFPGRFSGRQFSNSRSEMNVSTLELGDSALYLCASSSDRGHEQYFGPGTRLTVT.

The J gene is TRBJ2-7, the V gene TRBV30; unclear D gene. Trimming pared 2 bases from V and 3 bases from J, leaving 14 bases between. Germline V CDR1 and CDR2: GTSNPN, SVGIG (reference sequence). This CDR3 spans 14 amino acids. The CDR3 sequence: CAWSNPLTYYEQYF. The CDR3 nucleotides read TGTGCCTGGAGTAACCCTCTCACCTACTACGAGCAGTACTTC. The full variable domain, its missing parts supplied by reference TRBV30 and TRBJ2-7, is SQTIHQWPATLVQPVGSPLSLECTVEGTSNPNLYWYRQAAGRGLQLLFYSVGIGQISSEVPQNLSASRPQDRQFILSSKKLLLSDSGFYLCAWSNPLTYYEQYFGPGTRLTVT.

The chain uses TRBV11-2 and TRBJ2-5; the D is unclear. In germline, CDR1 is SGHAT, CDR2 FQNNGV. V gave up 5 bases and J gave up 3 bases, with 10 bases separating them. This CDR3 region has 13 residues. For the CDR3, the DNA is TGTGCCAGCAGCCCTGTATGGGAAGAGACCCAGTACTTC. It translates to CASSPVWEETQYF.

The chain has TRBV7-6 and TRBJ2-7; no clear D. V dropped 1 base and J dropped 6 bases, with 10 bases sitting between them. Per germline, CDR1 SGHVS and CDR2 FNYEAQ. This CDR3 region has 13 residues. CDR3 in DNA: TGTGCCAGCAGCTTAGTGCTCCTTGGCGAGCAGTACTTC. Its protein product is CASSLVLLGEQYF.